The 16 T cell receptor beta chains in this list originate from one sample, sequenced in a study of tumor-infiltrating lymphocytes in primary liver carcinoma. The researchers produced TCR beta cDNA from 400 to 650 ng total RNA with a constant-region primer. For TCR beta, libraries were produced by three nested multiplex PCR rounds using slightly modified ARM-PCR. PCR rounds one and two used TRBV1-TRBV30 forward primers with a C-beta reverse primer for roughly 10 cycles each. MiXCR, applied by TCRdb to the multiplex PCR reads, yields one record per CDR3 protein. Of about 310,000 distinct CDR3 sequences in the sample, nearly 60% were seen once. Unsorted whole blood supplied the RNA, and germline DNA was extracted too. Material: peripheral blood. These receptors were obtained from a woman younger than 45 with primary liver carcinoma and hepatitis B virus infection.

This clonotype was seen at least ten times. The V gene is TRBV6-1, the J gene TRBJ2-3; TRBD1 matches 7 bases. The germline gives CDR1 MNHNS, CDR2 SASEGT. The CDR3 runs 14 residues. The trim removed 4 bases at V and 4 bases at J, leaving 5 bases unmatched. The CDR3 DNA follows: TGTGCCAGCAGTGTGACAGGGTGGCCAGATACGCAGTATTTT. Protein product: CASSVTGWPDTQYF.

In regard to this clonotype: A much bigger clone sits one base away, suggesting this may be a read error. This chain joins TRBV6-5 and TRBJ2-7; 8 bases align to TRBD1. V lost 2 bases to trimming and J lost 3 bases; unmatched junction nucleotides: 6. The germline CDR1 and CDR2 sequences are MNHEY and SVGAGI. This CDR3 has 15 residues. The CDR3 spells CASSYGWTGSYEQYF. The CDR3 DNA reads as TGTGCCAGCAGTTACGGTTGGACAGGGAGCTACGAGCAGTACTTC.

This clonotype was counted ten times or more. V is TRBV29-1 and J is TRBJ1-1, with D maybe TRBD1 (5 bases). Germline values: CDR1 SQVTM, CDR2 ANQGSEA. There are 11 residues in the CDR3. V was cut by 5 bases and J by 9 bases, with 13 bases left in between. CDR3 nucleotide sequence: TGCAGCGTTAATACCGGGACCCAAGCTTTCTTT. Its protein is CSVNTGTQAFF. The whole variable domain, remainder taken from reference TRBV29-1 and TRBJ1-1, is SAVISQKPSRDICQRGTSLTIQCQVDSQVTMMFWYRQQPGQSLTLIATANQGSEATYESGFVIDKFPISRPNLTFSTLTVSNMSPEDSSIYLCSVNTGTQAFFGQGTRLTVV.

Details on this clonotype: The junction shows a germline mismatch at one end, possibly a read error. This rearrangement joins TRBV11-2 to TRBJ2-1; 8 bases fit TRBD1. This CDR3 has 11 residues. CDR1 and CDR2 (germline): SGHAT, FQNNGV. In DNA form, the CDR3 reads TGTGCCAACAGCTCAGGACAGGGTCCTCTCTTC. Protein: CANSSGQGPLF.

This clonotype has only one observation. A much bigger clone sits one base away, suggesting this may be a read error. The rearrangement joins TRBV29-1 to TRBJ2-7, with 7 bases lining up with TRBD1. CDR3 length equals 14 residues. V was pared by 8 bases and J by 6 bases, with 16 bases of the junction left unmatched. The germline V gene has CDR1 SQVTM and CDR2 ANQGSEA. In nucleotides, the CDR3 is TGCAGCTACAGGGGTTCCACCCACGCCTTCGAGCAGTACTTC. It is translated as CSYRGSTHAFEQYF.

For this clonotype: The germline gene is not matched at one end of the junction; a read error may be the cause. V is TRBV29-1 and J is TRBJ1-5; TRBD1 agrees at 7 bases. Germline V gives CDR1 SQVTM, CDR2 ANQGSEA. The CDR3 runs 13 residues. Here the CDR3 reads CSVGRDSNQPRHF. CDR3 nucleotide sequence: TGCAGCGTTGGAAGGGACAGCAATCAGCCCCGGCATTTT. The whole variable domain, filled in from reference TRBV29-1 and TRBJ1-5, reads SAVISQKPSRDICQRGTSLTIQCQVDSQVTMMFWYRQQPGQSLTLIATANQGSEATYESGFVIDKFPISRPNLTFSTLTVSNMSPEDSSIYLCSVGRDSNQPRHFGDGTRLSIL.

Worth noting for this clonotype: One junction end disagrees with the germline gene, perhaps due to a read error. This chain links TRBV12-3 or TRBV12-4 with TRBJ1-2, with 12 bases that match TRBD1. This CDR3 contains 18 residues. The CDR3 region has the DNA TGTGCCAGCAGTAAAAAACCGGGACAGGGGGCGCGGGACTATGGCTGCACCTTC. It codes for CASSKKPGQGARDYGCTF.

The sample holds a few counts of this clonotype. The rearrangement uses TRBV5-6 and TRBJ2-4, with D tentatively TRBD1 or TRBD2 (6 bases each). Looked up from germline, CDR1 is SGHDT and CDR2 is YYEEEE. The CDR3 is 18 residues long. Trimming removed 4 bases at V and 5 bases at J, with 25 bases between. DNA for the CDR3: TGTGCCAGCAGCCTGGGGGGCAGGGGCCTATGGTACGAAAACATTCAGTACTTC. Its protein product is CASSLGGRGLWYENIQYF.

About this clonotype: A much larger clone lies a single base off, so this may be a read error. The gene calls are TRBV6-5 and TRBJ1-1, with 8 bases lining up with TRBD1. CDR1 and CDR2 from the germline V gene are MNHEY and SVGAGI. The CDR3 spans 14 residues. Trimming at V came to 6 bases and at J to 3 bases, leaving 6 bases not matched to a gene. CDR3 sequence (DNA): TGTGCCAGCAGACAGGACAGGGTGGACACTGAAGCTTTCTTT. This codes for CASRQDRVDTEAFF.

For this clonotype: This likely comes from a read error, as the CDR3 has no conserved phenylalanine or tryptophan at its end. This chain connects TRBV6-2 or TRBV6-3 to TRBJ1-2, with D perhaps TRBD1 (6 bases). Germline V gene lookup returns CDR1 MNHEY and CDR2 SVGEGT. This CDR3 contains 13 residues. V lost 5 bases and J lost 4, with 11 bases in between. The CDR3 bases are TGTGCCAGCAGTCAACAGGGAGGCTATGGCTACACCTTA. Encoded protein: CASSQQGGYGYTL.

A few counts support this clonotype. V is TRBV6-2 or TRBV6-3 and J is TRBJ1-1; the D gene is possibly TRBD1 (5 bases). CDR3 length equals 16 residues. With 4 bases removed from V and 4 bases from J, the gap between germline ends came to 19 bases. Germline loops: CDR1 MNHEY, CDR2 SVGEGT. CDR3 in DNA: TGTGCCAGCAGTTTACTATCGACAGCTGGGGGCACTGAAGCTTTCTTT. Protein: CASSLLSTAGGTEAFF.

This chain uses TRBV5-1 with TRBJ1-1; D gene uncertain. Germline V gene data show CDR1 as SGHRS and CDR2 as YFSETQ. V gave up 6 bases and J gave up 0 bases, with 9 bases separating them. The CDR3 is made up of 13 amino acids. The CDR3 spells CASKAGMNTEAFF. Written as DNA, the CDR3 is TGCGCCAGCAAGGCCGGAATGAACACTGAAGCTTTCTTT.

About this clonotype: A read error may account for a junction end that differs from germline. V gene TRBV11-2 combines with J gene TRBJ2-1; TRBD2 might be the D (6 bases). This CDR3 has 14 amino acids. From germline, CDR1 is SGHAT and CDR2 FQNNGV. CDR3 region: CVSSLSGARNEEFF. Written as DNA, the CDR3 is TGTGTCAGCAGCCTCTCGGGAGCCCGAAATGAGGAGTTCTTC. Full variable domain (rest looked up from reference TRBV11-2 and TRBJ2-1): EAGVAQSPRYKIIEKRQSVAFWCNPISGHATLYWYQQILGQGPKLLIQFQNNGVVDDSQLPKDRFSAERLKGVDSTLKIQPAKLEDSAVYLCVSSLSGARNEEFFGPGTRLTVL.

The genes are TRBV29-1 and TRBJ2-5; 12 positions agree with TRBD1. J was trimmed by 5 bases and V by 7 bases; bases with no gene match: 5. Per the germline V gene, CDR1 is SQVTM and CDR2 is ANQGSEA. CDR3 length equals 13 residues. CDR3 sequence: CSGGQGARETQYF. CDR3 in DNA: TGCAGCGGGGGACAGGGGGCGAGGGAGACCCAGTACTTC.

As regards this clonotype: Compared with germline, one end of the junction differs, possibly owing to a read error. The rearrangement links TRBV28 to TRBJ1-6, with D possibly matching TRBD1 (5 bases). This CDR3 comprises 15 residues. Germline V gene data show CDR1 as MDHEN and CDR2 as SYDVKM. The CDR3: CGSSLRDRRNSPLHF. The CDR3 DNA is TGTGGCAGCAGTTTGCGTGACAGAAGAAATTCACCCCTCCACTTT.

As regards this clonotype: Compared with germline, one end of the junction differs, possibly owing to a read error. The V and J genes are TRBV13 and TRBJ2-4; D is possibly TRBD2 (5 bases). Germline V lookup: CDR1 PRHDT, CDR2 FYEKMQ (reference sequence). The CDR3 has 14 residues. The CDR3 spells CASSFRGAKDIQYF. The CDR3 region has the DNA TGTGCCAGCAGCTTCCGGGGAGCCAAAGACATTCAGTACTTC.